What follows describes a single T cell receptor beta chain. This record comes from a study of OX40 agonist ivuxolimab in advanced cancers. About the research overall: In this cohort, patients received ivuxolimab, an agonistic anti-OX40 (CD134) antibody. Three partial responders included one hepatocellular carcinoma patient and two cutaneous melanoma patients.

The method was immunoSEQ multiplex PCR; TCRdb's version includes in-frame clones alone and lacks a portion of them. The sample holds approximately 70,000 clones, more than 70% seen once. This specimen consisted of CD4+ or CD8+ T cells sorted from blood, obtained in a trial of the OX40 agonist ivuxolimab. This receptor was obtained from an adult with an advanced solid tumor such as melanoma, head and neck, liver or kidney cancer.

This CDR3 is CASSEGSRLMNTGELFF. In nucleotides, the CDR3 is TGCGCCAGCAGTGAAGGTTCGAGGCTCATGAACACCGGGGAGCTGTTTTTT. The chain couples TRBV5-1 to TRBJ2-2, with D unresolved. Trimming left V 5 bases short and J 1 base short, with 18 bases between. CDR3 length: 17 residues. CDR1 and CDR2 from the germline V gene are SGHRS and YFSETQ.